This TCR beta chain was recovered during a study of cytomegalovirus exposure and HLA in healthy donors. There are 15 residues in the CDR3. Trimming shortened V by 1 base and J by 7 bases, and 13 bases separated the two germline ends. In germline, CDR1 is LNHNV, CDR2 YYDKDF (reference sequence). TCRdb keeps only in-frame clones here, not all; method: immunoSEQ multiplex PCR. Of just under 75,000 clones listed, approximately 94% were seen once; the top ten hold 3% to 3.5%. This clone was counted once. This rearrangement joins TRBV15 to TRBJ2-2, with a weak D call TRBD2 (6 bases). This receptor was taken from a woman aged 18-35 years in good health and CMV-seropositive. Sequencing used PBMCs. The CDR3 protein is CATSRGGTQDGELFF. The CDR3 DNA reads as TGTGCCACCAGCAGAGGTGGGACTCAAGACGGGGAGCTGTTTTTT.